A selection of T cell receptor beta chains follows, all from one sample in a study of blood T cell repertoires in COVID-19. Measured with immunoSEQ multiplex PCR; TCRdb has only the in-frame clones, and not every one. Found here are just over 650,000 clones, just under 90% of them singletons; the top ten hold roughly 0.25%. The sequencing sample was made of peripheral blood. Every receptor here comes from a woman between 18 and 29 years old with acute or convalescent COVID-19. CDR3s include the opening cysteine and the closing phenylalanine or tryptophan. D genes are given only for firm matches. The listing skips clone size in some rows; elsewhere it reads once, few, many or a size class.

v_call	d_call	j_call	clone_size	cdr3_length	cdr3_aa	cdr3_nt
TRBV5-4	TRBD1	TRBJ2-2	.	16	CASSSPGTDNTGELFF	TGTGCCAGCAGCTCCCCCGGGACAGACAACACCGGGGAGCTGTTTTTT
TRBV5-8	TRBD2	TRBJ2-1	.	15	CASSLGLAGYSEQFF	TGTGCCAGCAGCTTGGGACTAGCGGGGTACAGTGAGCAGTTCTTC
TRBV6-2/TRBV6-3	.	TRBJ1-5	few	13	CASSRDSNQPQHF	TGTGCCAGCAGTAGAGATAGCAATCAGCCCCAGCATTTT
TRBV2	.	TRBJ1-5	.	14	CASERSGSNQPQHF	TGTGCCAGCGAGCGGAGCGGTAGCAATCAGCCCCAGCATTTT
TRBV7-2	TRBD2	TRBJ2-3	.	16	CASSSRTSASTDTQYF	TGTGCCAGCAGCTCTCGGACTAGCGCCTCCACAGATACGCAGTATTTT
TRBV5-1	.	TRBJ2-5	.	14	CASSNLGAQETQYF	TGCGCCAGCAGCAATTTGGGGGCACAAGAGACCCAGTACTTC
TRBV18	.	TRBJ1-2	.	14	CASSPPQVSNGYTF	TGTGCCAGCTCACCACCCCAGGTGTCGAATGGCTACACCTTC
TRBV12-5	.	TRBJ1-4	.	14	CASALRTFNEKLFF	TGTGCTAGTGCCCTGAGGACATTCAATGAAAAACTGTTTTTT
TRBV7-9	.	TRBJ1-6	.	18	CASSLNAGLSSYNSPLHF	TGTGCCAGCAGCTTAAACGCAGGGTTAAGCTCCTATAATTCACCCCTCCACTTT
TRBV6-5	TRBD1	TRBJ1-5	once	14	CASSYDRARQPQHF	TGTGCCAGCAGTTACGACAGGGCTCGACAGCCCCAGCATTTT